This T cell receptor (beta chain) was documented in a study of neoadjuvant nivolumab and ipilimumab in lung cancer. Data came from immunoSEQ multiplex PCR; TCRdb stores just in-frame clones and leaves some out. There are roughly 32,000 clones in the sample; 80% to 95% occur only once, and 2% to 2.5% lies in the top ten. Germline V CDR1 and CDR2: SGHTA, FQGTGA. This CDR3 spans 15 amino acids. V gave up 2 bases and J gave up 6 bases; unmatched junction bases: 6. This sequence originates from an adult with non-small cell lung cancer. The material sequenced was peripheral blood, taken after neoadjuvant nivolumab, alone or with ipilimumab, at or shortly before surgery. The chain joins TRBV7-3 to TRBJ2-2; 7 bases are a match to TRBD2. CDR3 in DNA: TGTGCCAGCAGCTTAGAAGGGGAGGGATCCGGGGAGCTGTTTTTT. Translating gives CASSLEGEGSGELFF.